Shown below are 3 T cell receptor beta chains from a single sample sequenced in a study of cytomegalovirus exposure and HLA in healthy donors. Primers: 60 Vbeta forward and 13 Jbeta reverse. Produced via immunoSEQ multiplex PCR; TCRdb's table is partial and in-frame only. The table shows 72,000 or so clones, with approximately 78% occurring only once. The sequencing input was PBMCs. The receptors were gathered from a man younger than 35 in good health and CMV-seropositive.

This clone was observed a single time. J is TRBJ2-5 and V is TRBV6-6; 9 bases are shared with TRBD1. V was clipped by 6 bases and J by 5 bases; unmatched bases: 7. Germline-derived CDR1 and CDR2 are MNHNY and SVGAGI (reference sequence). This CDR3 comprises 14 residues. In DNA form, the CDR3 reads TGTGCCAGCAGCCGGGGACAGGGCGTGGAGACCCAGTACTTC. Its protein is CASSRGQGVETQYF.

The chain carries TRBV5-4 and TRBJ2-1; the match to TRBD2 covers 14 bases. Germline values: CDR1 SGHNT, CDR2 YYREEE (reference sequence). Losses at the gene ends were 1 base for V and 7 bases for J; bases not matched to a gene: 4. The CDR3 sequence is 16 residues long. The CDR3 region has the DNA TGTGCCAGCAGCTTGACGGGACTAGCGGGAGTTAATGAGCAGTTCTTC. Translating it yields CASSLTGLAGVNEQFF. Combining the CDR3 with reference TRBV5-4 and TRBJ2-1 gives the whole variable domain ETGVTQSPTHLIKTRGQQVTLRCSSQSGHNTVSWYQQALGQGPQFIFQYYREEENGRGNFPPRFSGLQFPNYSSELNVNALELDDSALYLCASSLTGLAGVNEQFFGPGTRLTVL.

DNA for the CDR3: TGCAGCGTTCCGGTGCAGGGGGTTGAAGATACGCAGTATTTT. Its translation: CSVPVQGVEDTQYF. The chain has TRBV29-1 and TRBJ2-3; 7 bases are shared with TRBD1. Per germline, CDR1 SQVTM and CDR2 ANQGSEA. The CDR3 sequence is 14 residues long. The J segment lost 5 bases and the V segment lost 5 bases, leaving 10 bases of the junction unmatched.